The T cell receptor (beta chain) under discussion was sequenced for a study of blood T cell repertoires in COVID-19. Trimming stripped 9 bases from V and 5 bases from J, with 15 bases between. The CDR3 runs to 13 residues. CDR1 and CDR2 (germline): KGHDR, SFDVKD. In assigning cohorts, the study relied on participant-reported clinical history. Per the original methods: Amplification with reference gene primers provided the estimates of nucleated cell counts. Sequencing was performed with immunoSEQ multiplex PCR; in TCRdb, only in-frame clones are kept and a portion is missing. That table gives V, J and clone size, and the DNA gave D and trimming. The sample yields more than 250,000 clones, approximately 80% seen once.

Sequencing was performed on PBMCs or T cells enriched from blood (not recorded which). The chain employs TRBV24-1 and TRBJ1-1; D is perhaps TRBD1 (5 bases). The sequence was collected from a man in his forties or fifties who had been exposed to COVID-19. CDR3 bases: TGTGCCACCCAAAGGGGTAGTTCGACTGAAGCTTTCTTT. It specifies CATQRGSSTEAFF.